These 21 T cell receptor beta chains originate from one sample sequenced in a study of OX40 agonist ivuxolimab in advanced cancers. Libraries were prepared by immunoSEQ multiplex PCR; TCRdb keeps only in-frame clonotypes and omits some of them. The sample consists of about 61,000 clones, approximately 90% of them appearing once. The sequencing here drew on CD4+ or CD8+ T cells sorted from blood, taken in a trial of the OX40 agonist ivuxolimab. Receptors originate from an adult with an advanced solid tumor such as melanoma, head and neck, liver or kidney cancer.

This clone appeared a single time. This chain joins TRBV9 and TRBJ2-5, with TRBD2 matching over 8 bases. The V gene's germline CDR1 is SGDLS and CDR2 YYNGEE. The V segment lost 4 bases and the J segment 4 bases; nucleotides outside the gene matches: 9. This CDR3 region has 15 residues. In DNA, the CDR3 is TGTGCCAGCAGCCCCCGGGGTAGCGGGATAGAGACCCAGTACTTC. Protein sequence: CASSPRGSGIETQYF.

CDR3 sequence: CASSPWGASNQPQHF. DNA of the CDR3: TGTGCCAGTAGCCCCTGGGGGGCGAGCAATCAGCCCCAGCATTTT. The V call is TRBV19, the J call TRBJ1-5; maybe TRBD1 (6 bases). The CDR3 runs 15 residues. Germline-derived CDR1 and CDR2 are LNHDA and SQIVND (reference sequence). Trimming took 6 bases from V and 1 from J, leaving 13 bases between them. Filled out from reference TRBV19 and TRBJ1-5, the complete variable domain reads DGGITQSPKYLFRKEGQNVTLSCEQNLNHDAMYWYRQDPGQGLRLIYYSQIVNDFQKGDIAEGYSVSREKKESFPLTVTSAQKNPTAFYLCASSPWGASNQPQHFGDGTRLSIL.

CDR3: CASSLGMGEKLFF. The CDR3 DNA sequence: TGTGCCAGCAGTTTAGGGATGGGGGAAAAACTGTTTTTT. J is TRBJ1-4 and V is TRBV27; D ambiguous. Germline lookup yields CDR1 MNHEY and CDR2 SMNVEV (reference sequence). Trimming took off 2 bases at V and 8 bases at J, with 9 bases between the two ends. CDR3 size: 13 residues.

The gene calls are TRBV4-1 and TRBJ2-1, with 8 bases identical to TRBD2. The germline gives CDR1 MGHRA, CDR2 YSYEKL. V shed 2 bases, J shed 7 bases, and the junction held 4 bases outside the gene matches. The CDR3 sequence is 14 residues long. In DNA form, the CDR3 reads TGCGCCAGCAGCCAACAGCGGGGGTGGAATGAGCAGTTCTTC. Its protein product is CASSQQRGWNEQFF.

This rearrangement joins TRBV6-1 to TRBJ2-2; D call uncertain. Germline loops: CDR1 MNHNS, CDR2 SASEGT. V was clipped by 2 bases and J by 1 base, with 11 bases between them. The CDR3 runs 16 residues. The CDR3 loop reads CASSEFGLKNTGELFF. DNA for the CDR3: TGTGCCAGCAGTGAATTCGGTCTCAAGAACACCGGGGAGCTGTTTTTT.

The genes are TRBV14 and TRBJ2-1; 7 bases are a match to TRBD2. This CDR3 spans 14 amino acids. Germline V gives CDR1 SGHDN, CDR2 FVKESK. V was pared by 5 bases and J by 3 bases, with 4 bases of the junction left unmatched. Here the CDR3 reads CASSGRDYYNEQFF. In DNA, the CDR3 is TGTGCCAGCAGCGGCCGGGACTACTACAATGAGCAGTTCTTC.

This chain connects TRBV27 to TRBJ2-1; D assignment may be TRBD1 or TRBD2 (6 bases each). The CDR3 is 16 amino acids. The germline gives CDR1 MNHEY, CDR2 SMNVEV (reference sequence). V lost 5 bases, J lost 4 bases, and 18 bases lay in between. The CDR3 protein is CASSPLGGGEYNEQFF. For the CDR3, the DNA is TGTGCCAGCAGTCCCTTGGGGGGCGGGGAGTACAATGAGCAGTTCTTC.

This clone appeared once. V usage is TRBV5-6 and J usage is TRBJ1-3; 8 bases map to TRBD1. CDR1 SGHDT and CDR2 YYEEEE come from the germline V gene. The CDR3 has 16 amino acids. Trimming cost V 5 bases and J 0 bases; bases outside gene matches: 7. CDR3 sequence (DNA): TGTGCCAGCAGTTCGGACAGGGTGAGCTCTGGAAACACCATATATTTT. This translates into CASSSDRVSSGNTIYF.

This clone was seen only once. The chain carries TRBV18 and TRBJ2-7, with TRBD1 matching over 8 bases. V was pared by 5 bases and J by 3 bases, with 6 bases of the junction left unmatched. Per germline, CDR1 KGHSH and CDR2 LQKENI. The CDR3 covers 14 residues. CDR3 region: CASSGTGGIYEQYF. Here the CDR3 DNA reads TGTGCCAGCTCAGGGACAGGAGGTATCTACGAGCAGTACTTC.

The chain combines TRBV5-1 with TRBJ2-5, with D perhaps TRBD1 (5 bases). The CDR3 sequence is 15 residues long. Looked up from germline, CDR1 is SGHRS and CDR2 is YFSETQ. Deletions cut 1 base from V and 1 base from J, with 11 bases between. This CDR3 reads CASSLRGQSQETQYF. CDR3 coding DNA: TGCGCCAGCAGCTTGAGGGGCCAAAGCCAAGAGACCCAGTACTTC.

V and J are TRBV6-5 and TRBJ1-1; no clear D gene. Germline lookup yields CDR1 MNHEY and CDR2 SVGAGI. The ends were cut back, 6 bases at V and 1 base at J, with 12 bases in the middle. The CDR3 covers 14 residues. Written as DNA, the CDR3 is TGTGCCAGCAGCCTCGGGGAAGGGAACACTGAAGCTTTCTTT. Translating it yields CASSLGEGNTEAFF.

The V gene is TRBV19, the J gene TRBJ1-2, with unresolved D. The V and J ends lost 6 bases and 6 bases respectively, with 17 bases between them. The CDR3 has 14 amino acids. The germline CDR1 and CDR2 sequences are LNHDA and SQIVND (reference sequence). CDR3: CASSSPIEKDGYTF. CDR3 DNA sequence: TGTGCCAGTAGCTCGCCCATCGAGAAAGATGGCTACACCTTC.

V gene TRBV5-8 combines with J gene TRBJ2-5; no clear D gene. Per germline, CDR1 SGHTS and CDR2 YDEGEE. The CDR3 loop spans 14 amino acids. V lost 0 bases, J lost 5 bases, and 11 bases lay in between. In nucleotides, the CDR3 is TGTGCCAGCAGCTTGGAACCCCTGGGGGAGACCCAGTACTTC. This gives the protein CASSLEPLGETQYF.

CDR3 loop: CATAPFVAGDQPQHF. CDR3 DNA: TGTGCCACCGCCCCCTTTGTCGCGGGTGATCAGCCCCAGCATTTT. The chain combines TRBV19 with TRBJ1-5; D uncertain. V shed 10 bases and J shed 5 bases, with 21 bases lying between them. This CDR3 is built from 15 residues. Germline loops: CDR1 LNHDA, CDR2 SQIVND (reference sequence).

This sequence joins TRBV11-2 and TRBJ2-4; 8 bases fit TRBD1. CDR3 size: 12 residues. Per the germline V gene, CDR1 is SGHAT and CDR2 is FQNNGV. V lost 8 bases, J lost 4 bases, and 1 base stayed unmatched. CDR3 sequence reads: CASRTGKNIQYF. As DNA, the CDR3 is TGTGCCAGCCGGACAGGGAAAAACATTCAGTACTTC.

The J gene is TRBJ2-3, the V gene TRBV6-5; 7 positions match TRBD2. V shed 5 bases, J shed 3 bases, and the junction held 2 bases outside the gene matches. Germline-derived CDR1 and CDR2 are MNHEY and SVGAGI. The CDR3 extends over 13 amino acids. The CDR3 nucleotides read TGTGCCAGCAGTATGGGGGGGACAGATACGCAGTATTTT. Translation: CASSMGGTDTQYF.

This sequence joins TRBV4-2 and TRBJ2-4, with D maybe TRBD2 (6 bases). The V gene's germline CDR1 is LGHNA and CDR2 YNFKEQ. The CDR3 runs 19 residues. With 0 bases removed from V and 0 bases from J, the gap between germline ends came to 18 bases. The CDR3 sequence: CASSQDPVGSGLAKNIQYF. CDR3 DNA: TGTGCCAGCAGCCAAGATCCCGTAGGTAGCGGACTAGCCAAAAACATTCAGTACTTC.

The CDR3 DNA sequence: TGTGCCAGCAGCCCCCTTGACCATCCGTACGGGGAGCTGTTTTTT. Its translation is CASSPLDHPYGELFF. The V call is TRBV13, the J call TRBJ2-2; D is unresolved. CDR3 length equals 15 residues. Looked up from germline, CDR1 is PRHDT and CDR2 is FYEKMQ (reference sequence). With 5 bases removed from V and 7 bases from J, the gap between germline ends came to 17 bases. The full variable domain, its missing parts supplied by reference TRBV13 and TRBJ2-2, is AAGVIQSPRHLIKEKRETATLKCYPIPRHDTVYWYQQGPGQDPQFLISFYEKMQSDKGSIPDRFSAQQFSDYHSELNMSSLELGDSALYFCASSPLDHPYGELFFGEGSRLTVL.

The CDR3: CASSILRGAPSTDTQYF. The CDR3, as DNA: TGTGCCAGTAGTATATTGCGGGGGGCCCCGAGCACAGATACGCAGTATTTT. The rearrangement joins TRBV19 to TRBJ2-3; 8 nucleotides align to TRBD2. The V gene end was trimmed by 2 bases and the J gene end by 0 bases; junction bases not matched to a gene: 7. Per the germline V gene, CDR1 is LNHDA and CDR2 is SQIVND (reference sequence). The CDR3 is 17 amino acids. Full variable domain (rest looked up from reference TRBV19 and TRBJ2-3): DGGITQSPKYLFRKEGQNVTLSCEQNLNHDAMYWYRQDPGQGLRLIYYSQIVNDFQKGDIAEGYSVSREKKESFPLTVTSAQKNPTAFYLCASSILRGAPSTDTQYFGPGTRLTVL.

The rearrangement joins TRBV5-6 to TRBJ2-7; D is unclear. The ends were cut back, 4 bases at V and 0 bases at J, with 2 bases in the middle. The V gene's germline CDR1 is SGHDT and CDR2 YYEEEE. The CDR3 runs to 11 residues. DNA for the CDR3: TGTGCCAGCAGCGACTCCTACGAGCAGTACTTC. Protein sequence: CASSDSYEQYF.

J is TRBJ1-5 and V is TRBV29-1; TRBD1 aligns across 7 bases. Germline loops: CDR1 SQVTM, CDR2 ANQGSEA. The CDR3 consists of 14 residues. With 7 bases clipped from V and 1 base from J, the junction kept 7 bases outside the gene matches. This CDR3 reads CSASTGRSNQPQHF. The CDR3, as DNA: TGCAGCGCCTCGACAGGGAGAAGCAATCAGCCCCAGCATTTT.